This record covers a single TCR beta chain. Its cognate antigen is unknown. TCRdb re-derived calls from the 5' RACE reads in MiXCR, one entry per CDR3 protein. The sample yields about 130,000 distinct CDR3 sequences, over 8% seen once. The CDR3 loop spans 13 amino acids. Per germline, CDR1 MNHEY and CDR2 SVGAGI. The V and J ends lost 10 bases and 2 bases, in that order; junction bases with no gene match: 6. These data originate in a study of T cells after yellow fever vaccination. Findings and caveats of the study: Boosting was followed by the reappearance of most primary-vaccination clones (about 96% CD4, 85% to 90% CD8).

This chain links TRBV6-5 with TRBJ2-5, with TRBD1 matching over 8 bases. The receptor comes from a man between 18 and 29 years old who received the YFV17D yellow fever vaccine. Sequenced here: CD8+ T cells sorted from PBMCs, sampled on the day of the yellow fever booster vaccination. The CDR3 sequence is CAIQGASQETQYF. Here the CDR3 DNA reads TGTGCCATTCAGGGGGCATCTCAAGAGACCCAGTACTTC.